This record looks at one T cell receptor (beta chain) sequence and its context. This clone was counted once. Its antigen target is currently unknown. Per-base quality was not reported, and no clone a single base away is much larger than it. These data belong to a study of CD8+ T cells in alopecia areata (dated by TCRdb to between 2017 and 2018). Background on the whole study: The treated patients took part in an open-label pilot trial in which moderate-to-severe alopecia areata was treated with oral tofacitinib at 5 to 10 mg twice daily. Biopsies were taken from tofacitinib-treated patients at baseline and again at 4 and 24 weeks into treatment, and several of those patients also had a later scalp biopsy. The SALT score, which quantifies the percentage of affected scalp surface area, was used to measure disease severity in treated patients. In humans, TCRbeta sequencing was performed on scalp tissue and on sorted CD4+ and CD8+ peripheral blood T cells from healthy controls and from patients with patchy or totalis/universalis alopecia areata. RNA was extracted with the PAXgene miRNA kit for fixed scalp, the miRNeasy kit for PBMCs, and the RNeasy kit for mouse skin. To study T cell clonal expansion in alopecia areata, the researchers applied high-throughput TCRbeta sequencing to both the C3H/HeJ mouse model and human patients. Tofacitinib was administered for 6 to 18 months, and 6 months of follow-up off drug were then conducted to assess delayed response and recurrence. TCRbeta CDR3 regions were amplified by immunoSEQ multiplex PCR with 35 Vbeta forward and 13 Jbeta reverse primers. Scalp clonality was compared among normal scalp (n=4), patchy alopecia areata scalp (n=8), and alopecia totalis/universalis scalp (n=8).

The library relied on the immunoSEQ multiplex PCR assay. To provide template for TCR sequencing, every sample had RNA extracted and reverse transcribed into cDNA. SuperScript III was used to make first-strand cDNA, primed with a 2:1 mix of oligo-dT and random hexamers. A synthetic immune receptor repertoire was used to assess amplification bias, and residual bias was removed computationally. The published analysis was carried out like this. Raw reads were preprocessed to remove errors, and CDR3 was defined according to IMGT conventions as the region from the conserved cysteine to phenylalanine. Clonality was computed by normalizing Shannon entropy by log2 of the number of productive unique TCRs and subtracting the result from 1. CD4 or CD8 identity of scalp clones was inferred by cross-referencing scalp TCRbeta sequences with sorted blood CD4 and CD8 repertoires. TCRdb's version of the immuneACCESS table is confined to in-frame rearrangements and falls short of the full clone set. An unresolved V gene accounts for under half of the shortfall where checked; the remainder is of unknown origin. From that table come the V and J calls and clone size; the DNA was used to work out D and trimming. In this sample the table shows 200,000 or so clones, less than 50% of which occur a single time. The ten biggest clones cover around 2.5% of the sample.

Paper-wide results and their limitations: Compared with mice, TCR sequences shared between patients were less clear, possibly partly because of HLA diversity across the patient population. Scalp TCR repertoire analysis is complicated because resident alphabeta T cells in normal human skin are also sequenced, whereas mouse skin is dominated by gammadelta T cells. Many expanded lesional clones were found to persist in scalp and blood during tofacitinib treatment, and relapse after treatment cessation may be partly explained by this persistence. Tofacitinib significantly decreased scalp clonality and the number of expanded CD8+ clones among the top 100 scalp clones. The treated cohort was small, with a single nonresponder, so links between baseline CD8+ expansion and response need larger studies. Compared with normal scalp, lesional scalp, particularly in alopecia totalis/universalis, had higher clonality and more expanded CD8+ clones, which suggests antigenic drive.

Based on the germline V gene, the CDR1 and CDR2 sequences are ENHRY and SYGVKD. The V end loses 4 bases and the J end loses 1 base, and a stretch of 15 bases separates them. Inclusive of the bounding cysteine and phenylalanine, the CDR3 is 16 residues long. Only the CDR3 region is kept as DNA, spanning 48 bases read in frame from base 1. The treatment or condition label, as the study defines it: oral pan-JAK inhibitor, 5-10 mg twice daily. Lesional scalp punch biopsies and peripheral blood were obtained from alopecia areata patients. After PBMCs were isolated by density centrifugation and stained for CD3, CD4 and CD8, a FACSAria was used to sort CD4+ and CD8+ T cells.

This receptor was taken from a human donor with alopecia areata. The rearrangement combines TRBV10-3 with TRBJ2-3, with a weak D call of TRBD1 (6 bases match). This specimen was CD4+ T cells sorted from blood, taken at approximately week 39, from a patient treated with tofacitinib. The CDR3 reads as follows: CAISGIQGLRTDTQYF. Here is the DNA: TGTGCCATCAGTGGGATACAGGGCCTCCGCACAGATACGCAGTATTTT.